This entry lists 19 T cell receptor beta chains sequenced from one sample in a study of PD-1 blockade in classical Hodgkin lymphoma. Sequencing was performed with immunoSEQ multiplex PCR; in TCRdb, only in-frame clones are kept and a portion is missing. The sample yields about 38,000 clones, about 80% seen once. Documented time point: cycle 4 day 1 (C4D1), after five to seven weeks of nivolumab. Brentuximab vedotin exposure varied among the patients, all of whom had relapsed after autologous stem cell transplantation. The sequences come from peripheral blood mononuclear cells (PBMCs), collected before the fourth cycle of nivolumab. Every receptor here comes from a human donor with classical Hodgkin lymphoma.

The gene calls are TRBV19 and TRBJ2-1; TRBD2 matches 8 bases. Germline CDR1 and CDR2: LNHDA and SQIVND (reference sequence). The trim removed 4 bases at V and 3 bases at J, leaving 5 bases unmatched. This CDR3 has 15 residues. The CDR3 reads CASSKAGEYYNEQFF. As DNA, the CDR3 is TGTGCCAGTAGTAAAGCGGGAGAGTACTACAATGAGCAGTTCTTC.

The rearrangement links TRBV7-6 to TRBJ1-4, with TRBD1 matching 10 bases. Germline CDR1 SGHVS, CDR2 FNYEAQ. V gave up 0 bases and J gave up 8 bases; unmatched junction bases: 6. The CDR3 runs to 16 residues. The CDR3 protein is CASSLAYRDRGEKLFF. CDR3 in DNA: TGTGCCAGCAGCTTAGCGTACCGGGACAGGGGAGAAAAACTGTTTTTT. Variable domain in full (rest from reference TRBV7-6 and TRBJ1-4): GAGVSQSPRYKVTKRGQDVALRCDPISGHVSLYWYRQALGQGPEFLTYFNYEAQQDKSGLPNDRFSAERPEGSISTLTIQRTEQRDSAMYRCASSLAYRDRGEKLFFGSGTQLSVL.

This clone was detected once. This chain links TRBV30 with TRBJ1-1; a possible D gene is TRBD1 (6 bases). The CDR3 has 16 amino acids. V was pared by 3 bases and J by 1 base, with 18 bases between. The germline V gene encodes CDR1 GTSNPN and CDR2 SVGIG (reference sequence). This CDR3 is CAWSGAIQGPNTEAFF. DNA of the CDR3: TGTGCCTGGAGCGGGGCGATACAGGGCCCGAACACTGAAGCTTTCTTT. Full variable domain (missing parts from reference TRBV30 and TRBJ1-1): SQTIHQWPATLVQPVGSPLSLECTVEGTSNPNLYWYRQAAGRGLQLLFYSVGIGQISSEVPQNLSASRPQDRQFILSSKKLLLSDSGFYLCAWSGAIQGPNTEAFFGQGTRLTVV.

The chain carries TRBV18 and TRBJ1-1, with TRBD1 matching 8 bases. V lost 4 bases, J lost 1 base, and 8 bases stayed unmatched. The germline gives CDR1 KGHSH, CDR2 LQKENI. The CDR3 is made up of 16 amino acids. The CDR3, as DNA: TGTGCCAGCTCACTACTACCGACAGGGGAGAACACTGAAGCTTTCTTT. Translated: CASSLLPTGENTEAFF.

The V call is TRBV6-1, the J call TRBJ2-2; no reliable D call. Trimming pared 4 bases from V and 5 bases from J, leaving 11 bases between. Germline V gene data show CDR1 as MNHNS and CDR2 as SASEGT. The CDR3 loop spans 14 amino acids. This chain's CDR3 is CASSAALETGELFF. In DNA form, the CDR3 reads TGTGCCAGCAGTGCGGCCCTAGAAACCGGGGAGCTGTTTTTT.

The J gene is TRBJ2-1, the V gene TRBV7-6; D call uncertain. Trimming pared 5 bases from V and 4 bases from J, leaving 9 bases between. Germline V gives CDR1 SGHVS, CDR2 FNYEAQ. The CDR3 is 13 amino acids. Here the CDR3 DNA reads TGTGCCAGCAGCCACGGGTATTACAATGAGCAGTTCTTC. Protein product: CASSHGYYNEQFF. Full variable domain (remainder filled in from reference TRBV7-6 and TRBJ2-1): GAGVSQSPRYKVTKRGQDVALRCDPISGHVSLYWYRQALGQGPEFLTYFNYEAQQDKSGLPNDRFSAERPEGSISTLTIQRTEQRDSAMYRCASSHGYYNEQFFGPGTRLTVL.

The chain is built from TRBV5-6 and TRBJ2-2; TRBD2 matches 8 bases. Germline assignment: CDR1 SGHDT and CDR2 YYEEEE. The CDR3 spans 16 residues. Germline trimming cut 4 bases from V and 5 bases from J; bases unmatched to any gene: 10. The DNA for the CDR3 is TGTGCCAGCAGCGGGGCGGGGGGCCCGAGGACCGGGGAGCTGTTTTTT. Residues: CASSGAGGPRTGELFF.

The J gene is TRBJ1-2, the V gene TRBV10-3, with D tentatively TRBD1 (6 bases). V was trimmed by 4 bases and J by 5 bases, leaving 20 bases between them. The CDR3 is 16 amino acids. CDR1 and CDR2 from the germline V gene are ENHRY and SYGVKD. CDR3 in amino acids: CAISAQGTPRGYGYTF. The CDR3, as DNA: TGTGCCATCAGTGCCCAGGGGACACCCCGAGGGTATGGCTACACCTTC.

The CDR3 nucleotides read TGTGCCTGGAGTTCAAACCCCTCTGGGGCCAACGTCCTGACTTTC. Encoded protein: CAWSSNPSGANVLTF. The rearrangement joins TRBV30 to TRBJ2-6; D not certain. V shed 2 bases and J shed 0 bases, with 8 bases lying between them. Germline CDR1 and CDR2: GTSNPN and SVGIG (reference sequence). The CDR3 is 15 residues long.

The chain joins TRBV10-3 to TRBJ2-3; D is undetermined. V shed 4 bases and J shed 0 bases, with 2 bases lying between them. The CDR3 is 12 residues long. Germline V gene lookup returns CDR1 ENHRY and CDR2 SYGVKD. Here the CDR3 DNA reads TGTGCCATCAGTGCGAGCACAGATACGCAGTATTTT. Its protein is CAISASTDTQYF.

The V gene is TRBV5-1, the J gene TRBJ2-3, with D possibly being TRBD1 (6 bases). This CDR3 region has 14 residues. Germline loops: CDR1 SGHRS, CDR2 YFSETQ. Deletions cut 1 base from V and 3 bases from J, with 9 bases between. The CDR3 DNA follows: TGCGCCAGCAGCTTGATGGGGGCAACAGATACGCAGTATTTT. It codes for CASSLMGATDTQYF.

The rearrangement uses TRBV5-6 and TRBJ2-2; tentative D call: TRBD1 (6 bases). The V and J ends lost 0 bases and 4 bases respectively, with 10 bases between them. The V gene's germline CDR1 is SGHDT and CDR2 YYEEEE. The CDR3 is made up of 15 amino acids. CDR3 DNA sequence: TGTGCCAGCAGCTTGGTGCAGGGGTCCACCGGGGAGCTGTTTTTT. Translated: CASSLVQGSTGELFF.

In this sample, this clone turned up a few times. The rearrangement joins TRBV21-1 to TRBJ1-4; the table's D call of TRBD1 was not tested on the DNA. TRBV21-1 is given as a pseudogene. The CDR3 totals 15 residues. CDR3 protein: CASSKVNRGNEKLFF. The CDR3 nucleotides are TGTGCCAGCAGCAAAGTAAACAGGGGGAATGAAAAACTGTTTTTT.

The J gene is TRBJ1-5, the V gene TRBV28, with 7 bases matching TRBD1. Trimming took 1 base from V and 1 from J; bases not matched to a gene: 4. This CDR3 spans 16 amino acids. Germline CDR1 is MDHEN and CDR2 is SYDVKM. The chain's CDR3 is CASSLLGGGSNQPQHF. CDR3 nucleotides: TGTGCCAGCAGTTTATTAGGGGGCGGGAGCAATCAGCCCCAGCATTTT.

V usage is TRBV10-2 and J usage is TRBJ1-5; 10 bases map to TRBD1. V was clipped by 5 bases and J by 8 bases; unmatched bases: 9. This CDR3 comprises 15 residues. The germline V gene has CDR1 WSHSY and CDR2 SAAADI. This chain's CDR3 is CASSRTGGRVEPQHF. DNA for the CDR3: TGCGCCAGCAGTAGGACAGGGGGACGAGTAGAGCCCCAGCATTTT.

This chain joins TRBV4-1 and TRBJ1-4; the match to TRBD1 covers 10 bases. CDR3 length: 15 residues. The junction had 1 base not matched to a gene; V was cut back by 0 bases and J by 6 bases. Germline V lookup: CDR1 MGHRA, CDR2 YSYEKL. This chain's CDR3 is CASSQEGTGDEKLFF. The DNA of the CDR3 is TGCGCCAGCAGCCAAGAAGGGACAGGGGATGAAAAACTGTTTTTT.

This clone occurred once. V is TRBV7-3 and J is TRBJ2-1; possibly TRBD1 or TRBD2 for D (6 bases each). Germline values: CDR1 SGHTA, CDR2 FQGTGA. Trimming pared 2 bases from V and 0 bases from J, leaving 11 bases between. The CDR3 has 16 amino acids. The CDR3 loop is CASSLVGGSSYNEQFF. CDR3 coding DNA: TGTGCCAGCAGCTTAGTAGGGGGGAGCTCCTACAATGAGCAGTTCTTC.

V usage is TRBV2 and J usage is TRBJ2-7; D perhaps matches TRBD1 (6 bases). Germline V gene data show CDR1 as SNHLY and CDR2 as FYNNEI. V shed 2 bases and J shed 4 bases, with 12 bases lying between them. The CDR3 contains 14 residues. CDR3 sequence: CASSEPSTGYEQYF. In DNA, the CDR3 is TGTGCCAGCAGTGAACCCTCGACAGGTTACGAGCAGTACTTC.

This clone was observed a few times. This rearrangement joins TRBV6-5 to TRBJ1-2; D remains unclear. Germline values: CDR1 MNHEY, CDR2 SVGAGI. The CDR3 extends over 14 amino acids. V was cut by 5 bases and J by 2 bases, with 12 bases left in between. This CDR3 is CASSEQRRNYGYTF. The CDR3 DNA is TGTGCCAGCAGTGAACAACGCAGGAACTATGGCTACACCTTC.